This TCR beta chain was documented in a study of OX40 agonist ivuxolimab in advanced cancers. Study details: Every 2 weeks, patients got intravenous ivuxolimab at one of six dose levels (0.01-10 mg/kg). Study conclusions and caveats: Averaged across samples, CD8+ T cells carried more expanded clones than CD4+ did.

The assay was immunoSEQ multiplex PCR, and TCRdb's table has in-frame clones only and misses some. The sample includes approximately 94,000 clones, around 84% of them seen just once. Comments on this clone: The antigen is undetermined.

The CDR3 covers 15 residues. V was clipped by 3 bases and J by 0 bases, with 11 bases between them. Germline V gives CDR1 SGHTA, CDR2 FQGNSA. The sample in question was CD4+ or CD8+ T cells sorted from blood, obtained in a trial of the OX40 agonist ivuxolimab. This clonotype was sampled from an adult with an advanced solid tumor such as melanoma, head and neck, liver or kidney cancer. This chain joins TRBV7-2 and TRBJ1-2; TRBD1 is a possible D gene (5 bases). CDR3 nucleotide sequence: TGTGCCAGCAGCTTTCTACTGGGGGCTAACTATGGCTACACCTTC. Its protein is CASSFLLGANYGYTF.